The source of this T cell receptor beta chain is a study of blood T cell repertoires in COVID-19. The CDR3 length is 13 residues. V gave up 8 bases and J gave up 5 bases, with 15 bases separating them. Per the germline V gene, CDR1 is SNHLY and CDR2 is FYNNEI. Profiling relied on immunoSEQ multiplex PCR, and the TCRdb table lists in-frame clones only, not all of them. The data show 200,000 to 250,000 clones, 82% seen once. The clonotype originates from a woman in her sixties who had recovered from COVID-19. The specimen sequenced was PBMCs or T cells enriched from blood (not recorded which). V gene TRBV2 combines with J gene TRBJ1-2; D may be TRBD1 (6 bases). The CDR3 nucleotides are TGTGCCAGCTCATACGCGGGGGCTTATGGCTACACCTTC. Translation: CASSYAGAYGYTF.